Below are 25 T cell receptor beta chains sequenced from a single sample in a study of T cells in women clearing cervical HPV infection. Profiled with immunoSEQ multiplex PCR; TCRdb holds only in-frame clones, not every one. The listing contains approximately 32,000 clones. Sequencing was carried out using blood buffy coat. These receptors were collected from a woman between 18 and 70 years old with a cervical HPV16 infection that either progressed to CIN3+ or cleared (not recorded which).

A remark on this clone: The read finishes 3 residues shy of the CDR3 end, and the germline J gene is used to complete it. J is TRBJ1-1 and V is TRBV19; no reliable D call. The CDR3 is 12 residues long. The germline gives CDR1 LNHDA, CDR2 SQIVND (reference sequence). CDR3 DNA (partial): TGTGCCAGTAGTATAAACGGCAGGAGG. Translated, it gives CASSINGRR. The complete CDR3 reads CASSINGRRAFF.

As for this clone: The read stops 3 residues short of the end of the CDR3; the missing end is completed from the germline J gene. This chain uses TRBV20-1 with TRBJ1-4, with 7 nucleotides matching TRBD1. Per germline, CDR1 DFQATT and CDR2 SNEGSKA (reference sequence). The CDR3 has 16 residues. V lost 1 base, J lost 7 bases, and 12 bases stayed unmatched. The CDR3 reads CSARALDRVLGEKLFF. The CDR3 DNA, read in part, is TGCAGTGCTAGAGCGCTCGACAGGGTCTTGGGTGAAAAA.

Worth noting for this clone: Sequencing ends 3 residues short of the CDR3 end; the germline J gene provides the rest. The chain uses TRBV18 and TRBJ2-1; 7 nucleotides line up with TRBD1. V trimming: 4 bases; J trimming: 6 bases; junction bases outside the gene matches: 3. CDR3 length: 13 amino acids. Germline V gene data show CDR1 as KGHSH and CDR2 as LQKENI. CDR3 sequence reads: CASSLQGSNEQFF. The CDR3 DNA, read in part, is TGTGCCAGCTCACTACAGGGGTCCAATGAG.

Comments on this clone: With the read ending 3 residues before the CDR3 end, the germline J gene is used to fill in that end. This rearrangement joins TRBV7-2 to TRBJ2-3; the D gene is possibly TRBD2 (5 bases). CDR3 size: 15 residues. Germline V gene lookup returns CDR1 SGHTA and CDR2 FQGNSA. CDR3 in amino acids: CASSSGTGLQETQYF. CDR3 DNA, as far as it was read: TGTGCCAGCAGCTCGGGAACGGGGTTGCAAGAGACG.

Comments on this clone: The read terminates 3 residues ahead of where the CDR3 ends, so the germline J gene completes it. The J gene is TRBJ1-3, the V gene TRBV18, with 8 bases identical to TRBD1. V lost 0 bases and J lost 2; bases outside the gene matches: 6. Per the germline V gene, CDR1 is KGHSH and CDR2 is LQKENI. The CDR3 extends over 17 amino acids. The CDR3 bases that were read are TGTGCCAGCTCACCACCACCCCCGGACAGGGCTGGAAACACC. Amino acids: CASSPPPPDRAGNT. From start to end, the CDR3 is CASSPPPPDRAGNTIYF.

Partial CDR3 DNA: TGTGCCAGCAGCCCCGGGGGGACAGGGGGCGAC. Amino acids: CASSPGGTGGD. The entire CDR3 sequence reads CASSPGGTGGDYTF. The chain links TRBV7-2 to TRBJ1-2, with TRBD1 identical over 12 bases. The read ends 3 residues shy of where the CDR3 ends; the end is completed using the germline J gene. The CDR3 contains 14 residues. Germline CDR1 reads SGHTA; CDR2 reads FQGNSA.

Concerning this clone itself: The read gets to within 3 residues of the CDR3 end, and the germline J gene fills in the rest. The gene calls are TRBV18 and TRBJ2-2; 10 bases agree with TRBD1. Losses at the gene ends were 1 base for V and 7 bases for J; bases not matched to a gene: 3. There are 15 residues in the CDR3. Germline CDR1 and CDR2: KGHSH and LQKENI. The CDR3 here is CASSPRTGGYGELFF. CDR3 DNA (partial): TGTGCCAGCTCACCACGGACAGGGGGATACGGGGAG. The full variable domain, rest sourced from reference TRBV18 and TRBJ2-2, is NAGVMQNPRHLVRRRGQEARLRCSPMKGHSHVYWYRQLPEEGLKFMVYLQKENIIDESGMPKERFSAEFPKEGPSILRIQQVVRGDSAAYFCASSPRTGGYGELFFGEGSRLTVL.

About this clone: The read finishes 3 residues shy of the CDR3 end, and the germline J gene is used to complete it. The V call is TRBV6-2 or TRBV6-3, the J call TRBJ2-7, with 9 bases that match TRBD2. There are 12 residues in the CDR3. The V gene's germline CDR1 is MNHEY and CDR2 SVGEGT. Trimming removed 8 bases from V and 5 bases from J; junction bases left unmatched: 4. The CDR3 DNA, read in part, is TGTGCCAGCGGACTAGCGAAGAACGAG. Amino acid sequence: CASGLAKNE. The complete CDR3 reads CASGLAKNEQYF.

The sequenced part of the CDR3 DNA is TGTGCCAGCAGCTTGAGGGCTTCGAACACTGAA. Amino acids: CASSLRASNTE. The entire CDR3 is CASSLRASNTEAFF. The chain is built from TRBV5-4 and TRBJ1-1; D not resolved. From the germline J gene comes the end of the CDR3, since the read stops 3 residues before it. Germline V lookup: CDR1 SGHNT, CDR2 YYREEE (reference sequence). The length of the CDR3 is 14 residues. V lost 1 base and J 1 base, leaving 8 bases between the germline ends. The full variable domain, in which reference TRBV5-4 and TRBJ1-1 provide the parts outside the CDR3, is ETGVTQSPTHLIKTRGQQVTLRCSSQSGHNTVSWYQQALGQGPQFIFQYYREEENGRGNFPPRFSGLQFPNYSSELNVNALELDDSALYLCASSLRASNTEAFFGQGTRLTVV.

Turning to this clone: Sequencing ends 3 residues short of the CDR3 end; the germline J gene provides the rest. The chain recombines TRBV6-2 or TRBV6-3 with TRBJ2-5, with 7 positions matching TRBD1. CDR1 and CDR2 (germline): MNHEY, SVGEGT. V shed 4 bases, J shed 5 bases, and the junction held 10 bases outside the gene matches. The CDR3 is 15 residues long. This CDR3 reads CASSSWPGGLETQYF. CDR3 DNA (partial): TGTGCCAGCAGTTCCTGGCCAGGGGGTCTTGAGACC.

Concerning this clone: The sequenced fragment ends 3 residues before the CDR3 boundary, so the rest is inferred from the germline J gene. The chain employs TRBV11-2 and TRBJ1-2; D remains ambiguous. Germline assignment: CDR1 SGHAT and CDR2 FQNNGV. The CDR3 totals 14 residues. The CDR3 is CASSRSDGSYDYTF. The sequenced CDR3 bases are TGTGCCAGCAGCCGAAGCGACGGGTCCTACGAC.

Points on this clone: The read halts 3 residues ahead of the CDR3 end, with the missing end drawn from the germline J gene. The J gene is TRBJ2-5, the V gene TRBV7-9, with TRBD1 matching over 8 bases. Germline V gene lookup returns CDR1 SEHNR and CDR2 FQNEAQ (reference sequence). CDR3 length equals 15 residues. V shed 2 bases and J 5 bases; nucleotides not matched to a gene: 7. The part of the CDR3 DNA that was read is TGTGCCAGCAGCTTATCCCGGACAGGGCGGGAGACC. Protein sequence: CASSLSRTGRET. The CDR3 as a whole reads CASSLSRTGRETQYF.

Of note for this clone: The CDR3 end lies 3 residues beyond the end of the read and is filled in from the germline J gene. This chain uses TRBV19 with TRBJ1-2; 7 nucleotides agree with TRBD1. Germline lookup yields CDR1 LNHDA and CDR2 SQIVND (reference sequence). Trimming took 3 bases from V and 4 from J; bases not matched to a gene: 8. This CDR3 comprises 15 residues. Incomplete CDR3 DNA: TGTGCCAGTAGTATTGGGCGACAGGGAAGCTATGGC. Its protein product is CASSIGRQGSYG. The CDR3 as a whole reads CASSIGRQGSYGYTF.

Concerning this clone itself: The sequence runs out 3 residues before the end of the CDR3; the remainder is reconstructed from the germline J gene. The rearrangement links TRBV5-6 to TRBJ1-5; 12 bases align to TRBD1. This CDR3 comprises 15 residues. The germline gives CDR1 SGHDT, CDR2 YYEEEE. The trim removed 4 bases at V and 6 bases at J, leaving 5 bases unmatched. CDR3 residues: CASSLGQGAGQPQHF. The part of the CDR3 DNA that was read is TGTGCCAGCAGCCTGGGACAGGGGGCAGGTCAGCCC.

About this clone: Read data end 3 residues before the CDR3 end; the end is taken from the germline J gene. The J gene is TRBJ2-3, the V gene TRBV18; D uncertain. Per the germline V gene, CDR1 is KGHSH and CDR2 is LQKENI. CDR3 length: 18 residues. Trimming took off 3 bases at V and 1 base at J, with 20 bases between the two ends. CDR3 DNA, as far as it was read: TGTGCCAGCTCACCCACATGCCGTGAGCGCGAATGCACAGATACG. Amino acid sequence: CASSPTCRERECTDT. The complete CDR3 reads CASSPTCRERECTDTQYF.

By frequency, this clone registers medium-sized. The read terminates 3 residues before the CDR3 end, so the remaining end is supplied by the germline J gene. At the DNA level, this CDR3 is encoded by other sequences in the same sample as well. This chain joins TRBV18 and TRBJ2-7; possibly TRBD1 for D (5 bases). The CDR3 loop spans 15 amino acids. Per germline, CDR1 KGHSH and CDR2 LQKENI. V gave up 0 bases and J gave up 2 bases, with 11 bases separating them. CDR3 loop: CASSPPMVQAYEQYF. The sequenced CDR3 bases are TGTGCCAGCTCACCACCGATGGTACAGGCCTACGAG.

As for this clone: The read terminates 3 residues before the CDR3 end, so the remaining end is supplied by the germline J gene. The chain uses TRBV29-1 and TRBJ1-5; a weak D match, TRBD1 (6 bases). Germline V gene data show CDR1 as SQVTM and CDR2 as ANQGSEA. The CDR3 contains 15 residues. Between the trimmed V and J ends, which lost 6 bases and 3 bases, there was a span of 18 bases. CDR3 residues: CSVTTGLLPNQPQHF. The covered CDR3 bases are TGCAGCGTCACAACAGGGCTCCTACCCAATCAGCCC.

As to this clone: The read ends 3 residues shy of where the CDR3 ends; the end is completed using the germline J gene. This chain connects TRBV7-2 to TRBJ2-1, with D perhaps matching TRBD2 (6 bases). V dropped 5 bases and J dropped 0 bases, with 11 bases sitting between them. Germline V gene data show CDR1 as SGHTA and CDR2 as FQGNSA. The CDR3 runs to 15 residues. The chain's CDR3 is CASSPGGISYNEQFF. Partial CDR3 DNA: TGTGCCAGCAGCCCCGGGGGTATCTCCTACAATGAG. Using reference TRBV7-2 and TRBJ2-1 for the parts outside the CDR3, the full variable domain is GAGVSQSPSNKVTEKGKDVELRCDPISGHTALYWYRQSLGQGLEFLIYFQGNSAPDKSGLPSDRFSAERTGGSVSTLTIQRTQQEDSAVYLCASSPGGISYNEQFFGPGTRLTVL.

Of note for this clone: From the germline J gene comes the end of the CDR3, since the read stops 3 residues before it. The rearrangement uses TRBV5-1 and TRBJ1-2; D remains ambiguous. V dropped 1 base and J dropped 0 bases, with 10 bases sitting between them. Germline assignment: CDR1 SGHRS and CDR2 YFSETQ. The CDR3 spans 15 residues. The sequenced part of the CDR3 DNA is TGCGCCAGCAGCTTGTCAGGCGGGACTAACTATGGC. Translation gives CASSLSGGTNYG. The full CDR3 protein is CASSLSGGTNYGYTF.

In the case of this clone: The CDR3 end falls 3 residues outside the read, so it is completed with the germline J gene. The rearrangement joins TRBV13 to TRBJ2-5; TRBD2 is a possible D gene (5 bases). This CDR3 has 14 residues. Trimming took off 4 bases at V and 0 bases at J, with 9 bases between the two ends. Looked up from germline, CDR1 is PRHDT and CDR2 is FYEKMQ (reference sequence). The covered CDR3 bases are TGTGCCAGCAGCTCCGGGGAAAACCAAGAGACC. Its protein product is CASSSGENQET. The complete CDR3 reads CASSSGENQETQYF.

To note about this clone: The read comes to an end 3 residues before the CDR3 does, leaving the germline J gene to fill in the end. V and J are TRBV6-4 and TRBJ2-1, with 10 bases fitting TRBD2. The CDR3 consists of 15 residues. Germline CDR1 and CDR2: MRHNA and SNTAGT. Losses at the gene ends were 4 bases for V and 4 bases for J; bases not matched to a gene: 4. Incomplete CDR3 DNA: TGTGCCAGCAGTGGCCAAGCGGGGGGGTACAATGAG. Translation: CASSGQAGGYNE. From start to end, the CDR3 is CASSGQAGGYNEQFF.

With respect to this clone: The sequence runs out 3 residues before the end of the CDR3; the remainder is reconstructed from the germline J gene. The V and J genes are TRBV5-1 and TRBJ1-2; no clear D. The CDR3 has 11 residues. CDR1 is SGHRS and CDR2 is YFSETQ in the germline V gene. The chain's CDR3 is CASSGLNTYTF. CDR3 DNA, as far as it was read: TGCGCCAGCAGCGGCTTGAATACC.

This CDR3 reads CASSPPGQYGQYF. The sequenced part of the CDR3 DNA is TGTGCCAGCTCACCCCCAGGACAATATGGT. The chain carries TRBV18 and TRBJ2-4; possibly TRBD1 for D (5 bases). The sequenced fragment ends 3 residues before the CDR3 boundary, so the rest is inferred from the germline J gene. Germline values: CDR1 KGHSH, CDR2 LQKENI. This CDR3 contains 13 residues.

As for this clone: Read data end 3 residues before the CDR3 end; the end is taken from the germline J gene. The chain carries TRBV2 and TRBJ2-3; possible D gene TRBD1, 6 bases. Germline CDR1 and CDR2: SNHLY and FYNNEI. The CDR3 totals 13 residues. The V and J ends lost 6 bases and 3 bases respectively, with 10 bases between them. The CDR3 DNA, read in part, is TGTGCCAGCAGGCCTGGACAGACAGATACG. This gives the protein CASRPGQTDT. The whole CDR3 is CASRPGQTDTQYF.

Comment on this clone: From the germline J gene comes the end of the CDR3, since the read stops 3 residues before it. The chain uses TRBV5-6 and TRBJ1-1; D not resolved. The CDR3 totals 13 residues. Trimming stripped 6 bases from V and 1 base from J, with 10 bases between. CDR1 is SGHDT, CDR2 YYEEEE, per germline. This CDR3 is CASTRLPNTEAFF. The CDR3 DNA, read in part, is TGTGCCAGCACCCGACTTCCGAACACTGAA.